Below are 3 T cell receptor beta chains sequenced from a single sample in a study of T cell changes during pregnancy in multiple sclerosis. The assay was immunoSEQ multiplex PCR, and TCRdb's table has in-frame clones only and misses some. The sample lists under 50,000 clones, more than 90% occurring once. This sample comprised CD8+ T cells from peripheral blood mononuclear cells, obtained in the third trimester of pregnancy. The receptors shown here come from a female donor with multiple sclerosis, enrolled in a pregnancy study.

The sample holds a few counts of this clone. The chain uses TRBV6-1 and TRBJ2-3; 9 bases align to TRBD2. The germline V gene encodes CDR1 MNHNS and CDR2 SASEGT. This CDR3 has 16 amino acids. Trimming removed 1 base from V and 2 bases from J; junction bases left unmatched: 4. The chain's CDR3 is CASSEVAGALTDTQYF. The CDR3 nucleotides read TGTGCCAGCAGTGAAGTAGCGGGGGCCCTCACAGATACGCAGTATTTT.

This sequence joins TRBV7-2 and TRBJ2-2, with D perhaps TRBD2 (6 bases). Germline V gene lookup returns CDR1 SGHTA and CDR2 FQGNSA. Trimming stripped 6 bases from V and 0 bases from J, with 11 bases between. The CDR3 is 15 residues long. The CDR3: CASRPGTSNTGELFF. In DNA, the CDR3 is TGTGCCAGCAGACCCGGGACTTCGAACACCGGGGAGCTGTTTTTT. Variable domain in full (rest from reference TRBV7-2 and TRBJ2-2): GAGVSQSPSNKVTEKGKDVELRCDPISGHTALYWYRQSLGQGLEFLIYFQGNSAPDKSGLPSDRFSAERTGGSVSTLTIQRTQQEDSAVYLCASRPGTSNTGELFFGEGSRLTVL.

The chain is built from TRBV6-5 and TRBJ2-5; TRBD1 might be the D (5 bases). Germline V gene sequence: CDR1 MNHEY, CDR2 SVGAGI. V was trimmed by 7 bases and J by 0 bases, leaving 12 bases between them. The CDR3 contains 14 residues. The CDR3 protein is CASNPRQYQETQYF. The DNA of the CDR3 is TGTGCCAGCAACCCTAGACAGTACCAAGAGACCCAGTACTTC.